The 16 T cell receptor beta chains given below trace back to one sample, sequenced in a study of post-analysis software for immune sequencing data. General study points: Elevated frequency relative to controls characterized 4 or 5 TRBV segments in patients, TRBV5-6, TRBV5-1 and TRBV20-1 among them.

TCR beta libraries were prepared from cDNA with unique molecular identifiers. MiXCR, applied by TCRdb to the PCR reads, yields one record per CDR3 protein. The sample yields hundreds of thousands of distinct CDR3 sequences, roughly three fifths seen once. No antigen has been assigned to these receptors. The source material was blood. Receptor source: a girl aged 2-10 years with multiple sclerosis.

V gene TRBV7-2 combines with J gene TRBJ2-3; 9 bases align to TRBD2. The J segment lost 2 bases and the V segment lost 6 bases, leaving 6 bases of the junction unmatched. The germline V gene encodes CDR1 SGHTA and CDR2 FQGNSA. The CDR3 consists of 15 residues. CDR3 DNA sequence: TGTGCCAGCAGGCCTAGCGGGGCCAACACAGATACGCAGTATTTT. This encodes CASRPSGANTDTQYF.

The chain employs TRBV10-3 and TRBJ2-5; 9 bases agree with TRBD1. The V segment lost 6 bases and the J segment 4 bases; nucleotides outside the gene matches: 9. Germline V gives CDR1 ENHRY, CDR2 SYGVKD. This CDR3 spans 15 amino acids. This CDR3 is CAISPTGGLRETQYF. The CDR3 DNA reads as TGTGCCATCAGCCCTACAGGGGGCCTGCGAGAGACCCAGTACTTC.

This clonotype turned up a few times. The chain links TRBV20-1 to TRBJ2-5; tentative D call: TRBD1 (6 bases). The J call is uncertain, as TRBJ2-7 better fits the DNA end. Germline CDR1 reads DFQATT; CDR2 reads SNEGSKA (reference sequence). This CDR3 region has 12 residues. The CDR3: CSAKDRSHEQYF. The CDR3 DNA reads TGCAGTGCTAAAGACAGGTCCCACGAGCAGTACTTC.

The chain recombines TRBV20-1 with TRBJ2-1; 7 bases fit TRBD2. Germline assignment: CDR1 DFQATT and CDR2 SNEGSKA (reference sequence). The CDR3 runs to 15 residues. V lost 3 bases, J lost 13 bases, and 18 bases stayed unmatched. The DNA for the CDR3 is TGCAGTGCTAGGGGGGGGGAGACGAAAGGGGAGACCCAGTTCTTC. It encodes CSARGGETKGETQFF.

The V call is TRBV7-2, the J call TRBJ2-4; 12 bases align to TRBD2. Gene TRBJ2-7 matches the end of the DNA better, so the J call may be wrong. Germline CDR1 is SGHTA and CDR2 is FQGNSA. CDR3 length: 14 amino acids. The CDR3 region is CASSWGLAGYEQYF. The DNA of the CDR3 is TGTGCCAGCAGCTGGGGACTAGCGGGCTACGAGCAGTACTTC.

The V call is TRBV29-1, the J call TRBJ1-1, with D maybe TRBD1 (5 bases). The germline V gene encodes CDR1 SQVTM and CDR2 ANQGSEA. The V gene lost 3 bases and the J gene lost 1 base, with 12 bases spanning the gap. The CDR3 sequence is 14 residues long. Here the CDR3 DNA reads TGCAGCGTTGATAGGGGTAGTGGGAACACTGAAGCTTTCTTT. Translation: CSVDRGSGNTEAFF. The variable domain in full, with the rest retrieved from reference TRBV29-1 and TRBJ1-1, is SAVISQKPSRDICQRGTSLTIQCQVDSQVTMMFWYRQQPGQSLTLIATANQGSEATYESGFVIDKFPISRPNLTFSTLTVSNMSPEDSSIYLCSVDRGSGNTEAFFGQGTRLTVV.

The J gene is TRBJ2-6, the V gene TRBV12-3 or TRBV12-4; no definite D call. The CDR3 runs 14 residues. Trimming pared 7 bases from V and 0 bases from J, leaving 7 bases between. CDR3 in DNA: TGTGCCAGCAACCAGCGCTCTGGGGCCAACGTCCTGACTTTC. Translated: CASNQRSGANVLTF.

The genes are TRBV11-2 and TRBJ1-2; a weak D match, TRBD1 (6 bases). The germline V and J ends were trimmed by 1 base and 4 bases, with 13 bases remaining between them. Per the germline V gene, CDR1 is SGHAT and CDR2 is FQNNGV. The CDR3 contains 15 residues. The CDR3 nucleotides read TGTGCCAGCAGCTTAGGAGACAGGTGGGGCTATGGCTACACCTTC. This translates into CASSLGDRWGYGYTF.

This clonotype was seen a few times. The chain uses TRBV19 and TRBJ2-5; no clear D gene. TRBJ2-7 explains the end of the DNA better; the J call may be wrong. Per germline, CDR1 LNHDA and CDR2 SQIVND (reference sequence). The CDR3 sequence is 11 residues long. This CDR3 reads CASTHEGEQYF. DNA for the CDR3: TGTGCCAGTACCCACGAAGGCGAGCAGTACTTC.

The V and J genes are TRBV6-5 and TRBJ1-1; D is perhaps TRBD1 (6 bases). V was clipped by 7 bases and J by 4 bases, with 13 bases between them. Germline V gene lookup returns CDR1 MNHEY and CDR2 SVGAGI. The CDR3 length is 13 residues. The chain's CDR3 is CASTWGLATEAFF. As DNA, the CDR3 is TGTGCCAGCACGTGGGGGCTAGCCACTGAAGCTTTCTTT.

This clonotype has just a few counts. The chain combines TRBV20-1 with TRBJ2-3, with 10 bases that match TRBD2. The CDR3 covers 14 residues. V gave up 5 bases and J gave up 3 bases; unmatched junction bases: 5. From germline, CDR1 is DFQATT and CDR2 SNEGSKA (reference sequence). Here the CDR3 DNA reads TGCAGTGCTCCAACTAGCGGGAATACAGATACGCAGTATTTT. Its protein product is CSAPTSGNTDTQYF.

A word on this clonotype: Compared with germline, one end of the junction differs, possibly owing to a read error. The gene calls are TRBV7-9 and TRBJ2-1; weak D call: TRBD2 (5 bases). Looked up from germline, CDR1 is SEHNR and CDR2 is FQNEAQ (reference sequence). The CDR3 spans 14 residues. CDR3 protein: CASSLARGYSEQFF. CDR3 DNA: TGTGCCAGCAGCTTAGCCCGGGGTTACAGTGAGCAGTTCTTC.

This chain connects TRBV12-3 or TRBV12-4 to TRBJ1-1; D may be TRBD1 (5 bases). Trimming shortened V by 6 bases and J by 0 bases, and 20 bases separated the two germline ends. The CDR3 is made up of 17 amino acids. The CDR3 spells CASRFLAGRGVNTEAFF. The CDR3 nucleotides are TGTGCCAGCAGGTTCCTCGCGGGACGGGGGGTGAACACTGAAGCTTTCTTT.

This clonotype was seen only a few times. J is TRBJ2-7 and V is TRBV7-2; D is uncertain. Germline lookup yields CDR1 SGHTA and CDR2 FQGNSA. The CDR3 has 11 residues. Trimming removed 5 bases at V and 7 bases at J, with 9 bases between. The CDR3 is CASSGIREQYF. CDR3 coding DNA: TGTGCCAGCAGCGGAATACGAGAGCAGTACTTC. Using reference TRBV7-2 and TRBJ2-7 for the parts outside the CDR3, the full variable domain is GAGVSQSPSNKVTEKGKDVELRCDPISGHTALYWYRQSLGQGLEFLIYFQGNSAPDKSGLPSDRFSAERTGGSVSTLTIQRTQQEDSAVYLCASSGIREQYFGPGTRLTVT.

The V call is TRBV28, the J call TRBJ2-7; D uncertain. This CDR3 comprises 10 residues. CDR1 is MDHEN, CDR2 SYDVKM, per germline. The V end was cut by 10 bases, the J end by 1 base, with 5 bases between. CDR3 sequence: CATLSYEQYF. The CDR3 coding sequence is TGTGCCACTCTGTCCTACGAGCAGTACTTC. The full variable domain, with the rest looked up from reference TRBV28 and TRBJ2-7, is DVKVTQSSRYLVKRTGEKVFLECVQDMDHENMFWYRQDPGLGLRLIYFSYDVKMKEKGDIPEGYSVSREKKERFSLILESASTNQTSMYLCATLSYEQYFGPGTRLTVT.

The gene calls are TRBV27 and TRBJ2-3, with D unresolved. This CDR3 comprises 15 residues. Germline CDR1 and CDR2: MNHEY and SMNVEV (reference sequence). The V and J ends lost 0 bases and 3 bases respectively, with 10 bases between them. The CDR3 nucleotides read TGTGCCAGCAGTTTATCTTCGTACCTGACAGATACGCAGTATTTT. It specifies CASSLSSYLTDTQYF.